This T cell receptor beta chain is drawn from a study of blood T cells in healthy people across ages. Study-level results: Relative to aged donors, long-lived donors carried more naive CD4+ cells and displayed higher diversity. Unknown CMV status may confound age-related changes in expanded clones. Older age went with lower TCR beta diversity per million T cells, in a roughly linear way.

The people who gave samples were healthy Caucasians from Russia, aged about 6 to 100. It was with a sample-barcoded 5' primer and a J-beta primer mix that a second PCR of about 7 to 12 cycles was run. Using its own MiXCR run on the 5' RACE reads, TCRdb lists one record per CDR3 protein. The sample has approximately 600,000 distinct CDR3 sequences; roughly 53% are singletons. Regarding this clonotype: The antigen remains unidentified.

Germline CDR1 and CDR2: SQVTM and ANQGSEA. The J segment lost 2 bases and the V segment lost 3 bases, leaving 4 bases of the junction unmatched. The CDR3 covers 14 residues. V gene TRBV29-1 combines with J gene TRBJ2-1; 7 bases agree with TRBD1. This sequence was found in a man aged 55 to 69 in good health. Sequencing input: blood. DNA of the CDR3: TGCAGCGTTGATAGGCAGGGGGCCTACAATGAGCAGTTCTTC. This gives the protein CSVDRQGAYNEQFF.